This TCR beta chain was profiled in a study of blood T cell repertoires in COVID-19. Study-level information: Italy, Spain and the United States were the sources of the convalescent and acute COVID-19 samples. Sample material is recorded as cDNA or gDNA derived from T cells, B-cell-depleted T cells, or PBMCs.

This CDR3 is built from 17 residues. The germline CDR1 and CDR2 sequences are SGHAT and FQNNGV. The junction had 11 bases not matched to a gene; V was cut back by 2 bases and J by 4 bases. Source study methods: The authors estimated nucleated cell counts from reference gene primer amplification. Method: immunoSEQ multiplex PCR; TCRdb's copy keeps in-frame clones and lacks some. The V and J calls and clone size come from that table; D and trimming were worked out from the DNA. Altogether around 94,000 clones are present, 84% being singletons, with the ten largest covering about 10%. In its sample, this clone was seen a few times.

Sequenced material: peripheral blood. V is TRBV11-2 and J is TRBJ2-1; 7 positions match TRBD1. This sequence was found in a man aged 35 to 55 with active or convalescent COVID-19. The CDR3 is CASSLLGGGQPYNEQFF. CDR3 DNA: TGTGCCAGCAGCTTATTAGGTGGGGGACAGCCGTACAATGAGCAGTTCTTC.